This T cell receptor (beta chain) came from a study of T cells after yellow fever vaccination. Overall study findings and caveats: Contamination of FACS-sorted repertoires by abundant clonotypes from the bulk population could occur.

The ends were cut back, 3 bases at V and 4 bases at J, with 12 bases in the middle. The length of the CDR3 is 15 residues. Per germline, CDR1 SGHTA and CDR2 FQGTGA. As for this clonotype: The antigen remains undetermined.

TCRdb recomputed calls from the 5' RACE reads with MiXCR, one row per CDR3 protein. The top ten clones hold under 4% of a sample with about 320,000 distinct CDR3 sequences, around 10% of them seen once. This sequence joins TRBV7-3 and TRBJ2-2; D may be TRBD1 (8 bases). Here the sequenced sample was CD4+ T cells sorted from PBMCs, taken 45 days after the yellow fever booster vaccination. The clonotype originates from a man between 18 and 35 years old who received the YFV17D yellow fever vaccine. In DNA, the CDR3 is TGTGCCAGCAGCTTGCACAGGGGGGGCACCGGGGAGCTGTTTTTT. It specifies CASSLHRGGTGELFF.